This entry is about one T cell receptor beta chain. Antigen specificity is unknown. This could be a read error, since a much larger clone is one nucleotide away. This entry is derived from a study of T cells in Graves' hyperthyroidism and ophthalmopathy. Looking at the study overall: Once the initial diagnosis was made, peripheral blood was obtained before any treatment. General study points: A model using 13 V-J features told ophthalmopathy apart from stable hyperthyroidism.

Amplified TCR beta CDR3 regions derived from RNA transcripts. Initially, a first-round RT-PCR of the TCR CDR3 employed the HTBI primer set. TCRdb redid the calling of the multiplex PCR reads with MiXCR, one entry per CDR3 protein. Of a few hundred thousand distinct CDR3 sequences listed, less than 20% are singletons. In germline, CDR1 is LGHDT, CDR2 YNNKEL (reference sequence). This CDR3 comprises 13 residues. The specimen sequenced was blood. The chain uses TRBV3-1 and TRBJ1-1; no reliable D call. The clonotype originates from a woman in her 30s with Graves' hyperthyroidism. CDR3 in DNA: TGTGCCAGCTGCCAAGGATCTGGGACTGAAGCTTTCTTT. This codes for CASCQGSGTEAFF.